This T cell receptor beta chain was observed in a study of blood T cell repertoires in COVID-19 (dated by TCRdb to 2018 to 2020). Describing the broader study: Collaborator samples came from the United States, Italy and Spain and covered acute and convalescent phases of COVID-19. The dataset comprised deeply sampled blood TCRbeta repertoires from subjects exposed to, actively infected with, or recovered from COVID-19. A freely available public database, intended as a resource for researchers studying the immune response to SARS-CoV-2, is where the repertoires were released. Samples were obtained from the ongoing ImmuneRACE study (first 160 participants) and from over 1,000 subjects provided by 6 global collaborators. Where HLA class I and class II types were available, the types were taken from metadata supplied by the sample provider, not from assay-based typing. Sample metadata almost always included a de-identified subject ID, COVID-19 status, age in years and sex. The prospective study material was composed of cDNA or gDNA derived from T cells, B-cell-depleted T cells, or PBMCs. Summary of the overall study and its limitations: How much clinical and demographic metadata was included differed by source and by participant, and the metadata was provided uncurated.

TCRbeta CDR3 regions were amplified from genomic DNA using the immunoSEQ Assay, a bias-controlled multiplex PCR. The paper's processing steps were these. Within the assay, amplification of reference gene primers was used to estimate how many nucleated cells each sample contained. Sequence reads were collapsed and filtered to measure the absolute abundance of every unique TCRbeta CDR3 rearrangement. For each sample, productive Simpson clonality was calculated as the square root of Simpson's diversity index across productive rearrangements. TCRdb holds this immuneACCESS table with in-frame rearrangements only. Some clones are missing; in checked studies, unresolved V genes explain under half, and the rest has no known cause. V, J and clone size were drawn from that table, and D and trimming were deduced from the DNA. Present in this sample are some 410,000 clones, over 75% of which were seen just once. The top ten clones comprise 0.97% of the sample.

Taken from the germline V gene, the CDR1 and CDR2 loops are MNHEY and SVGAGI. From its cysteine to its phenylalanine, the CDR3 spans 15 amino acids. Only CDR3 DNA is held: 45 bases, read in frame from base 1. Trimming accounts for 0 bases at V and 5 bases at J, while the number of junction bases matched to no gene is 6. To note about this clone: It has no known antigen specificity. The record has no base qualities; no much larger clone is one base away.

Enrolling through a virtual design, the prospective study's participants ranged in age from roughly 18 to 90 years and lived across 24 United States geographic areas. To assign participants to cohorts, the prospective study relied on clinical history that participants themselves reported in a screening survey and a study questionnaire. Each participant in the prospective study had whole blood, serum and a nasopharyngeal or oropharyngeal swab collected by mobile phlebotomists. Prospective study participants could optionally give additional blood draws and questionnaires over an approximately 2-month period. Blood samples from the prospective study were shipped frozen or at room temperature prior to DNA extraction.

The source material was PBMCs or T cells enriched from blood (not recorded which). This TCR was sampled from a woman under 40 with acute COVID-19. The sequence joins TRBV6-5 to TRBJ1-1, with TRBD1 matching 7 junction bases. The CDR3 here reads CASSYSRGRGTEAFF. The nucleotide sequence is TGTGCCAGCAGTTACTCTAGGGGGCGCGGGACTGAAGCTTTCTTT.